A single sample is the source of the 32 T cell receptor beta chains below, sequenced in a study of early T cells in non-severe SARS-CoV-2 infection. TCRdb itself ran the 5' RACE reads through MiXCR, one entry per CDR3 protein. The sample has 25,000 to 35,000 distinct CDR3 sequences; roughly 5.4% are singletons. Specimen: whole blood. The source is an adult who was a healthcare worker with PCR-confirmed SARS-CoV-2 infection or an uninfected control (not recorded which).

This clonotype has a count of ten or more. The V call is TRBV18, the J call TRBJ2-7; the D gene is possibly TRBD2 (6 bases). Trimming took 5 bases from V and 2 from J, leaving 13 bases between them. CDR1 and CDR2 from the germline V gene are KGHSH and LQKENI. This CDR3 has 14 amino acids. CDR3 region: CASSTASATYEQYF. CDR3 nucleotide sequence: TGTGCCAGCTCAACCGCTAGCGCTACCTACGAGCAGTACTTC.

This clonotype was seen at least ten times. DNA of the CDR3: TGTGCCAGCACCCGGGGAACCGGGAAAGATACGCAGTATTTT. The encoded protein is CASTRGTGKDTQYF. The V gene is TRBV25-1, the J gene TRBJ2-3, with D tentatively TRBD2 (5 bases). The CDR3 runs to 14 residues. Trimming took off 7 bases at V and 5 bases at J, with 16 bases between the two ends. Germline assignment: CDR1 MGHDK and CDR2 SYGVNS.

This clonotype was counted a few times. The J gene is TRBJ2-2, the V gene TRBV7-9, with D uncertain. The CDR3 length is 12 residues. Germline V gene sequence: CDR1 SEHNR, CDR2 FQNEAQ (reference sequence). Deletions cut 1 base from V and 9 bases from J, with 6 bases between. The CDR3, as DNA: TGTGCCAGCAGCTTAGGCGACAGGGAGCTGTTTTTT. Protein: CASSLGDRELFF.

About this clonotype itself: A read error may explain this, as a much larger clone is one base away. The gene calls are TRBV12-3 or TRBV12-4 and TRBJ2-3, with a possible D match to TRBD2 (5 bases). CDR3 size: 15 residues. In nucleotides, the CDR3 is TGTGCCAGCAGTTTAGCGGTTCTAGCCACAGTTACGCAGTATTTT. Amino acid sequence: CASSLAVLATVTQYF.

This clonotype was observed a few times. The V call is TRBV12-3 or TRBV12-4, the J call TRBJ2-1; D is perhaps TRBD1 or TRBD2 (5 bases each). V lost 5 bases to trimming and J lost 4 bases, with 21 bases between them. The CDR3 runs to 17 residues. CDR3 nucleotides: TGTGCCAGCAGTACGAACCCGGGGACCCCCGGATACAATGAGCAGTTCTTC. Residues: CASSTNPGTPGYNEQFF.

This clonotype has at least ten counts. This chain links TRBV11-2 with TRBJ2-3, with D unclear. The V end was cut by 0 bases, the J end by 0 bases, with 13 bases between. The CDR3 runs 17 residues. The germline V gene encodes CDR1 SGHAT and CDR2 FQNNGV. The CDR3 reads CASSLDGLVWSTDTQYF. DNA for the CDR3: TGTGCCAGCAGCTTAGATGGCCTAGTTTGGAGCACAGATACGCAGTATTTT.

In this sample, this clonotype turned up a few times. This chain joins TRBV7-2 and TRBJ1-6; D uncertain. V was trimmed by 4 bases and J by 11 bases, leaving 9 bases between them. Germline lookup yields CDR1 SGHTA and CDR2 FQGNSA. The CDR3 has 12 residues. For the CDR3, the DNA is TGTGCCAGCAGCTCCGCTAGGCCACCCCTCCACTTT. It encodes CASSSARPPLHF.

This clonotype has only a few counts. The chain carries TRBV15 and TRBJ2-3; TRBD1 agrees at 9 bases. Germline CDR1 and CDR2: LNHNV and YYDKDF (reference sequence). The CDR3 consists of 16 residues. The J segment lost 2 bases and the V segment lost 5 bases, leaving 8 bases of the junction unmatched. CDR3 sequence (DNA): TGTGCCACCAGCGCCTGGACAGGGGCCCTCACAGATACGCAGTATTTT. Its translation: CATSAWTGALTDTQYF.

The rearrangement links TRBV7-6 to TRBJ2-2, with TRBD1 identical over 7 bases. J gave up 4 bases and V 4 bases, and 6 bases lay outside the gene matches. CDR3 size: 15 residues. CDR1 SGHVS and CDR2 FNYEAQ come from the germline V gene. In DNA, the CDR3 is TGTGCCAGCAGCTCCCGACAGGGTATCACCGGGGAGCTGTTTTTT. Encoded protein: CASSSRQGITGELFF.

This clonotype was counted many times. The chain combines TRBV5-6 with TRBJ2-2; D is unresolved. This CDR3 has 14 amino acids. Germline lookup yields CDR1 SGHDT and CDR2 YYEEEE. V was cut by 0 bases and J by 1 base, with 4 bases left in between. CDR3 nucleotide sequence: TGTGCCAGCAGCTTGGTGGTGAACACCGGGGAGCTGTTTTTT. Translating it yields CASSLVVNTGELFF. Using reference TRBV5-6 and TRBJ2-2 for the parts outside the CDR3, the full variable domain is DAGVTQSPTHLIKTRGQQVTLRCSPKSGHDTVSWYQQALGQGPQFIFQYYEEEERQRGNFPDRFSGHQFPNYSSELNVNALLLGDSALYLCASSLVVNTGELFFGEGSRLTVL.

This clonotype has ten or more counts. Since no conserved phenylalanine or tryptophan closes the CDR3, a read error is the likely cause. It is unclear where the CDR3 begins or ends on the DNA, so no DNA is shown, and the CDR3 is as TCRdb lists it. The rearrangement links TRBV7-2 to TRBJ2-3; whether TRBD2, the table's D call, matches the DNA was not checked. Looked up from germline, CDR1 is SGHTA and CDR2 is FQGNSA. The CDR3 comprises 13 residues, both ends counted. The CDR3 spells CASSQGGVGPQYL.

This clonotype was counted ten times or more. The chain has TRBV7-8 and TRBJ1-2, with D possibly TRBD1 on 5 matching bases. Trimming shortened V by 2 bases and J by 3 bases, and 10 bases separated the two germline ends. This CDR3 contains 14 residues. Looked up from germline, CDR1 is SGHVS and CDR2 is FQNEAQ. The chain's CDR3 is CASSLNARDYGYTF. CDR3 in DNA: TGTGCCAGCAGCTTAAATGCCAGGGACTATGGCTACACCTTC.

This clonotype showed up many times. The chain carries TRBV7-8 and TRBJ2-2; D is perhaps TRBD2 (6 bases). V was shortened by 5 bases and J by 1 base, with 14 bases between the two germline ends. The germline CDR1 and CDR2 sequences are SGHVS and FQNEAQ. The CDR3 is 16 residues long. CDR3 sequence reads: CASSPFGGENTGELFF. The CDR3 DNA reads as TGTGCCAGCAGCCCTTTCGGAGGGGAGAACACCGGGGAGCTGTTTTTT.

This clonotype was detected a few times. The CDR3 loop reads CASSFEGGYNEQFF. CDR3 bases: TGTGCCAGCAGCTTCGAGGGGGGTTACAATGAGCAGTTCTTC. This chain uses TRBV7-9 with TRBJ2-1; tentatively, D is TRBD1 or TRBD2 (6 bases each). V lost 3 bases to trimming and J lost 4 bases, with 10 bases between them. CDR3 length: 14 amino acids. Germline V gives CDR1 SEHNR, CDR2 FQNEAQ (reference sequence).

About this clonotype: With a much larger clone just one base away, this may be a read error. As DNA, the CDR3 is TGCAGCGTTTGGCGACCGGGCGATAACACCGGGGAGCTGTTTTTT. The encoded protein is CSVWRPGDNTGELFF. The V call is TRBV29-1, the J call TRBJ2-2; no clear D. The CDR3 length is 15 residues. V lost 5 bases, J lost 2 bases, and 15 bases lay in between. Germline lookup yields CDR1 SQVTM and CDR2 ANQGSEA.

V usage is TRBV2 and J usage is TRBJ2-5; TRBD2 matches at 8 bases. The V gene's germline CDR1 is SNHLY and CDR2 FYNNEI. V was pared by 3 bases and J by 9 bases, with 9 bases of the junction left unmatched. CDR3 length equals 14 residues. The CDR3 sequence is CASSDSLAGPPQYF. CDR3 coding DNA: TGTGCCAGCAGTGATAGTCTAGCGGGTCCCCCCCAGTACTTC.

This clonotype showed up many times. The chain employs TRBV19 and TRBJ2-1; 10 nucleotides align to TRBD2. J gave up 3 bases and V 4 bases, and 3 bases lay outside the gene matches. This CDR3 contains 15 residues. The germline CDR1 and CDR2 sequences are LNHDA and SQIVND (reference sequence). The DNA for the CDR3 is TGTGCCAGTAGTACGAGCGGGGGGGGCTACAATGAGCAGTTCTTC. This translates into CASSTSGGGYNEQFF.

Ten or more counts support this clonotype. The chain links TRBV6-2 or TRBV6-3 to TRBJ2-1, with D possibly being TRBD1 (6 bases). CDR1 is MNHEY, CDR2 SVGEGT, per germline. This CDR3 has 14 amino acids. V shed 6 bases and J shed 6 bases, with 15 bases lying between them. The CDR3 sequence: CASSRTTGINEQFF. The CDR3 DNA is TGTGCCAGCAGCCGTACAACAGGGATCAATGAGCAGTTCTTC.

This clonotype appeared many times. The chain recombines TRBV5-4 with TRBJ2-6; perhaps TRBD2 as D (6 bases). The CDR3 length is 17 residues. The germline V gene has CDR1 SGHNT and CDR2 YYREEE (reference sequence). With 4 bases removed from V and 4 bases from J, the gap between germline ends came to 18 bases. CDR3 in DNA: TGTGCCAGCAGCCTGGCGCGGGGCGGAGTGGGGGCCAACGTCCTGACTTTC. The encoded protein is CASSLARGGVGANVLTF.

This rearrangement joins TRBV19 to TRBJ2-1; tentatively, D is TRBD2 (6 bases). In germline, CDR1 is LNHDA, CDR2 SQIVND (reference sequence). Deletions cut 4 bases from V and 1 base from J, with 11 bases between. This CDR3 is built from 15 residues. DNA of the CDR3: TGTGCCAGTAGTACGGGAGCAAGTTCCTACAATGAGCAGTTCTTC. Translated, it gives CASSTGASSYNEQFF.

This clonotype was seen more than once but under ten times. The chain employs TRBV5-1 and TRBJ2-4, with a tentative D call TRBD1 (5 bases). Germline loops: CDR1 SGHRS, CDR2 YFSETQ. The CDR3 totals 16 residues. Trimming removed 4 bases at V and 0 bases at J, with 14 bases between. The CDR3 nucleotides are TGCGCCAGCAGCATGACAGCCGGTGTAGCCAAAAACATTCAGTACTTC. Translating it yields CASSMTAGVAKNIQYF.

At least ten counts were recorded for this clonotype. V gene TRBV5-1 combines with J gene TRBJ1-6; TRBD1 matches 7 bases. Germline V gene sequence: CDR1 SGHRS, CDR2 YFSETQ. The CDR3 contains 18 residues. The J segment lost 0 bases and the V segment lost 4 bases, leaving 10 bases of the junction unmatched. The CDR3 loop reads CASSPGTEPSSYNSPLHF. CDR3 DNA sequence: TGCGCCAGCAGCCCCGGGACAGAACCTAGCTCCTATAATTCACCCCTCCACTTT.

At least ten counts were recorded for this clonotype. The gene calls are TRBV6-1 and TRBJ2-3; 8 bases line up with TRBD2. The V gene's germline CDR1 is MNHNS and CDR2 SASEGT. With V trimmed by 5 bases and J by 4 bases, 8 bases remained unmatched. This CDR3 spans 15 amino acids. CDR3 coding DNA: TGTGCCAGCAGTACGCGGGGGGCGAAACCAGATACGCAGTATTTT. Encoded protein: CASSTRGAKPDTQYF.

A few counts support this clonotype. V gene TRBV6-2 or TRBV6-3 combines with J gene TRBJ2-1, with TRBD2 identical over 8 bases. CDR1 is MNHEY and CDR2 is SVGEGT in the germline V gene. The CDR3 has 16 amino acids. The trim removed 3 bases at V and 4 bases at J, leaving 8 bases unmatched. CDR3 in amino acids: CASSYREGHYYNEQFF. The CDR3 nucleotides read TGTGCCAGCAGTTATCGGGAGGGCCATTATTACAATGAGCAGTTCTTC.

At least ten counts were recorded for this clonotype. The V call is TRBV11-2, the J call TRBJ2-1; D is ambiguous. With 5 bases removed from V and 11 bases from J, the gap between germline ends came to 22 bases. This CDR3 is 15 amino acids long. Germline CDR1 and CDR2: SGHAT and FQNNGV. The CDR3 bases are TGTGCCAGCAGCACCCAGTCCCAAGTCAAGTTGCAGCAGTTCTTC. Its protein is CASSTQSQVKLQQFF.

This clonotype was observed a few times. The chain links TRBV28 to TRBJ2-7; 7 nucleotides agree with TRBD2. V lost 7 bases, J lost 2 bases, and 8 bases stayed unmatched. Germline CDR1 is MDHEN and CDR2 is SYDVKM. The CDR3 has 14 amino acids. DNA for the CDR3: TGTGCCAGCATCGGGGAGGGACCCCCCTACGAGCAGTACTTC. It codes for CASIGEGPPYEQYF.

This clonotype was picked up many times. The rearrangement uses TRBV25-1 and TRBJ2-7, with D uncertain. The V gene's germline CDR1 is MGHDK and CDR2 SYGVNS. The CDR3 consists of 14 residues. The ends were cut back, 2 bases at V and 2 bases at J, with 10 bases in the middle. The CDR3 is CASSERQYTYEQYF. The CDR3 DNA follows: TGTGCCAGCAGTGAACGGCAGTATACCTACGAGCAGTACTTC.

The chain carries TRBV3-1 and TRBJ1-2, with D uncertain. V was shortened by 1 base and J by 4 bases, with 13 bases between the two germline ends. The CDR3 is made up of 15 amino acids. Germline V lookup: CDR1 LGHDT, CDR2 YNNKEL (reference sequence). The CDR3 nucleotides are TGTGCCAGCAGCCAAGGCCCCCAACCGACCTATGGCTACACCTTC. The encoded protein is CASSQGPQPTYGYTF.

This clonotype has only a few counts. The rearrangement links TRBV7-2 to TRBJ2-5, with 8 bases lining up with TRBD1. CDR3 length equals 14 residues. Germline loops: CDR1 SGHTA, CDR2 FQGNSA. V lost 5 bases, J lost 4 bases, and 6 bases stayed unmatched. In DNA, the CDR3 is TGTGCCAGCAGCAAGACAGGGGAGAGAGAGACCCAGTACTTC. Amino acids: CASSKTGERETQYF.

The sample holds a few counts of this clonotype. The V and J genes are TRBV10-3 and TRBJ2-1; TRBD2 might be the D (5 bases). Trimming pared 7 bases from V and 8 bases from J, leaving 21 bases between. Germline CDR1 is ENHRY and CDR2 is SYGVKD. The CDR3 has 15 residues. CDR3 region: CAIKAGPPEGDEQFF. In DNA, the CDR3 is TGTGCCATCAAGGCCGGCCCCCCCGAGGGAGATGAGCAGTTCTTC.

This clonotype has at least ten counts. V is TRBV18 and J is TRBJ2-2; D not certain. This CDR3 comprises 12 residues. Germline V CDR1 and CDR2: KGHSH, LQKENI. Trimming shortened V by 1 base and J by 9 bases, and 6 bases separated the two germline ends. The CDR3 loop reads CASSPQMRELFF. In DNA, the CDR3 is TGTGCCAGCTCACCACAAATGCGGGAGCTGTTTTTT.

This clonotype was observed at least ten times. The chain is built from TRBV7-2 and TRBJ1-5; no reliable D call. Germline V gene data show CDR1 as SGHTA and CDR2 as FQGNSA. V lost 1 base to trimming and J lost 3 bases, with 7 bases between them. CDR3 length equals 14 residues. The CDR3 spells CASSLVNNNQPQHF. The DNA of the CDR3 is TGTGCCAGCAGCTTAGTTAACAACAATCAGCCCCAGCATTTT.